This TCR beta chain was found in a study of blood T cell repertoires in COVID-19. The CDR3 runs 18 residues. The V and J ends lost 4 bases and 2 bases, in that order; junction bases with no gene match: 16. Germline values: CDR1 SGHTS, CDR2 YDEGEE. Method: immunoSEQ multiplex PCR; TCRdb's copy keeps in-frame clones and lacks some. The table lists 90,000 to 110,000 clones, around 81% of them singletons. Input material: peripheral blood. The J gene is TRBJ2-3, the V gene TRBV5-8; 7 nucleotides line up with TRBD1. The sequence derives from a human donor in a cohort sampled during active or convalescent COVID-19. The CDR3 is CASSPGSRGTETTDTQYF. DNA of the CDR3: TGTGCCAGCAGCCCGGGGAGCAGGGGGACAGAAACCACAGATACGCAGTATTTT.